A single sample is the source of the 8 T cell receptor beta chains below, sequenced in a study of blood T cell repertoires in COVID-19. Profiled with immunoSEQ multiplex PCR; TCRdb holds only in-frame clones, not every one. In the table there are approximately 170,000 clones, approximately 87% of which are singletons. The sample comprised PBMCs or T cells enriched from blood (not recorded which). Receptors originate from a woman aged 50 to 60 who had recovered from COVID-19.

The V and J genes are TRBV6-5 and TRBJ1-1, with D maybe TRBD1 (6 bases). The germline CDR1 and CDR2 sequences are MNHEY and SVGAGI. The CDR3 loop spans 15 amino acids. V was trimmed by 6 bases and J by 1 base, leaving 15 bases between them. In nucleotides, the CDR3 is TGTGCCAGCAGCGATGGGGGCAGGCGGAACACTGAAGCTTTCTTT. Translated, it gives CASSDGGRRNTEAFF.

This chain joins TRBV9 and TRBJ1-6; D remains unclear. CDR3 length equals 14 residues. V was cut by 0 bases and J by 5 bases, with 6 bases left in between. Germline V gene data show CDR1 as SGDLS and CDR2 as YYNGEE. The CDR3 DNA reads TGTGCCAGCAGCGTAGCAGACAATAATTCACCCCTCCACTTT. It encodes CASSVADNNSPLHF.

In nucleotides, the CDR3 is TGTGCCAGCAAGGAAGGGGCGGGAAACACCATATATTTT. This encodes CASKEGAGNTIYF. The V gene is TRBV12-3 or TRBV12-4, the J gene TRBJ1-3, with a weak D call TRBD1 (5 bases). Trimming left V 7 bases short and J 4 bases short, with 11 bases between. CDR3 length: 13 residues.

V is TRBV9 and J is TRBJ1-3; D is unresolved. Germline assignment: CDR1 SGDLS and CDR2 YYNGEE. V was pared by 0 bases and J by 2 bases, with 9 bases between. The length of the CDR3 is 15 residues. The CDR3 DNA follows: TGTGCCAGCAGCGTAGGGAGGGTGGCTGGAAACACCATATATTTT. Translated: CASSVGRVAGNTIYF.

The V gene is TRBV27, the J gene TRBJ1-5; D possibly corresponds to TRBD1 (5 bases). This CDR3 has 17 amino acids. V was clipped by 4 bases and J by 6 bases, with 22 bases between them. Germline loops: CDR1 MNHEY, CDR2 SMNVEV (reference sequence). The CDR3 reads CASSSLTGLTNGQPQHF. CDR3 DNA sequence: TGTGCCAGCAGTTCACTAACAGGTTTAACTAACGGTCAGCCCCAGCATTTT.

The J gene is TRBJ1-6, the V gene TRBV2, with D tentatively TRBD1 (5 bases). The CDR3 runs 15 residues. CDR1 is SNHLY, CDR2 FYNNEI, per germline. Between the trimmed V and J ends, which lost 2 bases and 6 bases, there was a span of 11 bases. The CDR3 region has the DNA TGTGCCAGCAGTGAACAGGGTCTCGGTAATTCACCCCTCCACTTT. It translates to CASSEQGLGNSPLHF.

Only one count was recorded for this clone. This chain links TRBV2 with TRBJ2-7; the match to TRBD1 covers 8 bases. Germline CDR1 and CDR2: SNHLY and FYNNEI. Unmatched junction bases numbered 9, after V lost 2 bases and J lost 6 bases. The CDR3 runs to 15 residues. CDR3 nucleotides: TGTGCCAGCAGTGAAATGGGGCAGGGGGCAACCGAGCAGTACGTC. Translating it yields CASSEMGQGATEQYV.

The V gene is TRBV18, the J gene TRBJ2-1; 10 bases align to TRBD1. After removal of 3 bases from V and 9 bases from J, the junction contained 11 bases not matched to a gene. CDR1 KGHSH and CDR2 LQKENI come from the germline V gene. The CDR3 loop spans 16 amino acids. As DNA, the CDR3 is TGTGCCAGCTCACCGACCGGGACAGGGGCCAGGAGTGAGCAGTTCTTC. It is translated as CASSPTGTGARSEQFF.